This TCR beta chain emerged from a study of response to subunit inactivated influenza vaccine. Study conclusions and caveats: The authors suggested that few new T cells are recruited per seasonal influenza vaccination.

Concerning this clonotype itself: Its antigen is unknown.

The CDR3 has 12 amino acids. Trimming cost V 11 bases and J 6 bases, with 13 bases left between them. TCRdb used MiXCR to reprocess the RT-PCR reads, holding one entry per CDR3 protein. The table lists approximately 520,000 distinct CDR3 sequences, 16% of them singletons. This clonotype was obtained from a man aged 50 to 69 who received an inactivated influenza vaccine. The chain uses TRBV12-3 or TRBV12-4 and TRBJ1-4; D is ambiguous. This sample comprised CD4+ T cells sorted from PBMCs, obtained less than 30 months after vaccination. The CDR3 loop is CAARGLDEKLFF. In DNA form, the CDR3 reads TGTGCCGCCCGGGGTCTGGATGAAAAACTGTTTTTT.